Below are 24 T cell receptor beta chains sequenced from a single sample in a study of control samples from healthy donors and cancer patients. Using immunoSEQ multiplex PCR, the repertoire was profiled, and TCRdb retains in-frame clones only, with some absent. The sample shows roughly 100,000 clones, about four fifths of them seen only once. Sequenced material: blood. The receptors derive from a woman in her fifties or sixties in good health.

This chain links TRBV5-4 with TRBJ2-5; D tentatively fits TRBD1 or TRBD2 (5 bases each). V lost 4 bases, J lost 5 bases, and 18 bases lay in between. The CDR3 length is 15 residues. Germline CDR1 is SGHNT and CDR2 is YYREEE (reference sequence). CDR3 protein: CASSAQQMGEETQYF. As DNA, the CDR3 is TGTGCCAGCAGCGCTCAACAAATGGGGGAGGAGACCCAGTACTTC.

This chain links TRBV6-5 with TRBJ1-5; D is possibly TRBD1 (5 bases). The V gene lost 6 bases and the J gene lost 6 bases, with 15 bases spanning the gap. The CDR3 sequence is 14 residues long. CDR1 and CDR2 from the germline V gene are MNHEY and SVGAGI. Written as DNA, the CDR3 is TGTGCCAGCAGCCCAGCGGGGGTAAGTCAGCCCCAGCATTTT. This encodes CASSPAGVSQPQHF.

V usage is TRBV2 and J usage is TRBJ2-7; 10 bases align to TRBD1. The ends lost 5 bases at V and 7 bases at J; junction bases unmatched: 11. The CDR3 is 15 residues long. Germline V gives CDR1 SNHLY, CDR2 FYNNEI. CDR3 bases: TGTGCCAGCAGTAGACGCCGACAGGGGGCGGGAGAGCAGTACTTC. Translation: CASSRRRQGAGEQYF.

The V call is TRBV18, the J call TRBJ1-1; TRBD1 agrees at 8 bases. CDR3 length equals 15 residues. With 4 bases clipped from V and 4 bases from J, the junction kept 8 bases outside the gene matches. Germline V gene lookup returns CDR1 KGHSH and CDR2 LQKENI. DNA of the CDR3: TGTGCCAGCTCACGCCCACAGGGGGACGGCACTGAAGCTTTCTTT. Amino acids: CASSRPQGDGTEAFF. The full variable domain, with the rest looked up from reference TRBV18 and TRBJ1-1, is NAGVMQNPRHLVRRRGQEARLRCSPMKGHSHVYWYRQLPEEGLKFMVYLQKENIIDESGMPKERFSAEFPKEGPSILRIQQVVRGDSAAYFCASSRPQGDGTEAFFGQGTRLTVV.

A few counts support this clone. The genes are TRBV7-9 and TRBJ2-3; D possibly corresponds to TRBD2 (5 bases). The CDR3 is made up of 15 amino acids. V gave up 5 bases and J gave up 2 bases, with 14 bases separating them. The germline CDR1 and CDR2 sequences are SEHNR and FQNEAQ (reference sequence). As DNA, the CDR3 is TGTGCCAGCAGCCCCCCCTTTGACTACACAGATACGCAGTATTTT. Its protein product is CASSPPFDYTDTQYF.

The rearrangement links TRBV9 to TRBJ2-1, with 11 bases that match TRBD2. The CDR3 covers 16 residues. Germline CDR1 reads SGDLS; CDR2 reads YYNGEE. Trimming removed 3 bases from V and 7 bases from J; junction bases left unmatched: 9. The CDR3 region is CASSAFSGGAWNEQFF. As DNA, the CDR3 is TGTGCCAGCAGCGCATTTAGCGGGGGGGCCTGGAATGAGCAGTTCTTC.

The chain combines TRBV12-3 or TRBV12-4 with TRBJ1-2; tentative D call: TRBD1 (5 bases). Trimming took 6 bases from V and 8 from J, leaving 16 bases between them. The CDR3 is 13 residues long. CDR3 region: CASSDSRALGYTF. The CDR3 nucleotides are TGTGCCAGCAGCGACAGCAGAGCCCTCGGCTACACCTTC.

The V gene is TRBV19, the J gene TRBJ1-2; 7 nucleotides line up with TRBD1. The CDR3 contains 14 residues. Germline V gives CDR1 LNHDA, CDR2 SQIVND (reference sequence). The ends lost 5 bases at V and 4 bases at J; junction bases unmatched: 7. The chain's CDR3 is CASSAPGTVYGYTF. The CDR3 DNA reads TGTGCCAGTAGTGCCCCCGGGACAGTCTATGGCTACACCTTC.

This sequence joins TRBV30 and TRBJ1-5; D is ambiguous. Germline assignment: CDR1 GTSNPN and CDR2 SVGIG (reference sequence). Trimming took 0 bases from V and 1 from J, leaving 4 bases between them. CDR3 length equals 13 residues. The CDR3 sequence: CAWSVKSNQPQHF. For the CDR3, the DNA is TGTGCCTGGAGTGTAAAGAGCAATCAGCCCCAGCATTTT.

This clone appeared a single time. The chain couples TRBV19 to TRBJ2-2, with 8 positions matching TRBD1. This CDR3 is 16 amino acids long. V was pared by 1 base and J by 0 bases, with 1 base of the junction left unmatched. Germline V CDR1 and CDR2: LNHDA, SQIVND (reference sequence). The DNA for the CDR3 is TGTGCCAGTAGTATAGGGACAGGGCCGAACACCGGGGAGCTGTTTTTT. The encoded protein is CASSIGTGPNTGELFF.

V is TRBV11-1 and J is TRBJ2-1; the match to TRBD2 covers 13 bases. With 4 bases clipped from V and 7 bases from J, the junction kept 7 bases outside the gene matches. This CDR3 region has 16 residues. Germline CDR1 is SGHAT and CDR2 is FQDESV (reference sequence). The CDR3 is CASSSPGLAGYNEQFF. CDR3 nucleotides: TGTGCCAGCAGCTCGCCGGGACTAGCGGGATATAATGAGCAGTTCTTC.

This clone is a singleton in its sample. This chain uses TRBV7-3 with TRBJ2-7; D not certain. Germline-derived CDR1 and CDR2 are SGHTA and FQGTGA. Trimming took 5 bases from V and 5 from J, leaving 13 bases between them. The CDR3 is 13 residues long. The CDR3 DNA sequence: TGTGCCAGCAGCCGACTTAAGTTGGACGAGCAGTACTTC. The encoded protein is CASSRLKLDEQYF. The full variable domain, with the rest looked up from reference TRBV7-3 and TRBJ2-7, is GAGVSQTPSNKVTEKGKYVELRCDPISGHTALYWYRQSLGQGPEFLIYFQGTGAADDSGLPNDRFFAVRPEGSVSTLKIQRTERGDSAVYLCASSRLKLDEQYFGPGTRLTVT.

The sample holds one count of this clone. The V gene is TRBV19, the J gene TRBJ1-1; no firm D call. This CDR3 is 12 amino acids long. Germline CDR1 reads LNHDA; CDR2 reads SQIVND (reference sequence). Between the trimmed V and J ends, which lost 4 bases and 8 bases, there was a span of 11 bases. The CDR3 bases are TGTGCCAGTAGTAATGCGGGGTTAGAAGCTTTCTTT. Encoded protein: CASSNAGLEAFF.

This rearrangement joins TRBV9 to TRBJ2-5; 9 nucleotides agree with TRBD1. The CDR3 length is 15 residues. With 4 bases clipped from V and 5 bases from J, the junction kept 9 bases outside the gene matches. The V gene's germline CDR1 is SGDLS and CDR2 YYNGEE. CDR3 DNA sequence: TGTGCCAGCAGCCTCGGGACAGGGTATGCTGAGACCCAGTACTTC. Residues: CASSLGTGYAETQYF. The whole variable domain, filled in from reference TRBV9 and TRBJ2-5, reads DSGVTQTPKHLITATGQRVTLRCSPRSGDLSVYWYQQSLDQGLQFLIQYYNGEERAKGNILERFSAQQFPDLHSELNLSSLELGDSALYFCASSLGTGYAETQYFGPGTRLLVL.

The chain uses TRBV27 and TRBJ2-3, with 7 positions matching TRBD1. From germline, CDR1 is MNHEY and CDR2 SMNVEV (reference sequence). Unmatched junction bases numbered 3, after V lost 0 bases and J lost 6 bases. This CDR3 comprises 14 residues. The CDR3 is CASSLSTGWDTQYF. The CDR3 region has the DNA TGTGCCAGCAGTTTATCGACAGGGTGGGATACGCAGTATTTT.

This chain links TRBV6-1 with TRBJ2-7; D is undetermined. This CDR3 region has 10 residues. Germline CDR1 is MNHNS and CDR2 is SASEGT. Trimming cost V 2 bases and J 10 bases, with 6 bases left between them. The CDR3 is CASSEKKQYF. The CDR3 DNA follows: TGTGCCAGCAGTGAAAAGAAACAGTACTTC.

This clone showed up just once. The rearrangement uses TRBV11-2 and TRBJ2-7, with D possibly matching TRBD2 (7 bases). Germline V lookup: CDR1 SGHAT, CDR2 FQNNGV. This CDR3 is 15 amino acids long. V was shortened by 5 bases and J by 6 bases, with 20 bases between the two germline ends. CDR3 DNA: TGTGCCAGCAGCGCGAGGGGGGGCGGGGTCGGCGAGCAGTACTTC. It yields the protein CASSARGGGVGEQYF.

V and J are TRBV18 and TRBJ1-1; 7 bases line up with TRBD1. With V trimmed by 5 bases and J by 6 bases, 6 bases remained unmatched. CDR1 is KGHSH and CDR2 is LQKENI in the germline V gene. CDR3 size: 13 residues. The CDR3 reads CASSTQGDAEAFF. As DNA, the CDR3 is TGTGCCAGCTCAACCCAGGGGGACGCTGAAGCTTTCTTT.

V and J are TRBV4-1 and TRBJ2-2, with TRBD2 identical over 9 bases. The V gene end was trimmed by 0 bases and the J gene end by 3 bases; junction bases not matched to a gene: 11. CDR1 and CDR2 from the germline V gene are MGHRA and YSYEKL. The CDR3 length is 19 residues. Written as DNA, the CDR3 is TGCGCCAGCAGCCAAGATCCCGGCAGCGGGGGGCGGGACACCGGGGAGCTGTTTTTT. Protein sequence: CASSQDPGSGGRDTGELFF.

The chain joins TRBV6-6 to TRBJ2-5, with D perhaps TRBD2 (6 bases). Germline lookup yields CDR1 MNHNY and CDR2 SVGAGI (reference sequence). V gave up 6 bases and J gave up 5 bases, with 13 bases separating them. This CDR3 is built from 13 residues. The CDR3 bases are TGTGCCAGCAGGGGGCCTAGCGTGGAGACCCAGTACTTC. Protein sequence: CASRGPSVETQYF.

The chain joins TRBV6-5 to TRBJ2-3; no clear D. V lost 7 bases and J 5 bases, leaving 16 bases between the germline ends. CDR3 size: 14 residues. Germline CDR1 and CDR2: MNHEY and SVGAGI. CDR3: CASIIDTGGDTQYF. The CDR3, as DNA: TGTGCCAGCATTATCGACACGGGCGGAGATACGCAGTATTTT.

The chain is built from TRBV15 and TRBJ2-3; D possibly corresponds to TRBD2 (7 bases). V shed 2 bases and J shed 5 bases, with 14 bases lying between them. The germline gives CDR1 LNHNV, CDR2 YYDKDF (reference sequence). This CDR3 contains 15 residues. The DNA for the CDR3 is TGTGCCACCAGCAGATCTGCGGGGGCAGGAGATACGCAGTATTTT. This codes for CATSRSAGAGDTQYF.

This chain uses TRBV4-3 with TRBJ2-1; D may be TRBD2 (5 bases). V shed 4 bases and J shed 9 bases, with 22 bases lying between them. CDR3 length: 16 amino acids. Germline V gene lookup returns CDR1 LGHNA and CDR2 YSLEER. CDR3 region: CASSLGGAPLDGEQFF. DNA for the CDR3: TGCGCCAGCAGCCTCGGAGGAGCCCCTCTTGATGGTGAGCAGTTCTTC.

CDR3 in amino acids: CASSQLAGGDHNEQFF. In DNA form, the CDR3 reads TGCGCCAGCAGCCAGCTAGCGGGGGGGGACCACAATGAGCAGTTCTTC. The rearrangement uses TRBV4-3 and TRBJ2-1, with 12 positions matching TRBD2. The CDR3 has 16 amino acids. CDR1 is LGHNA and CDR2 is YSLEER in the germline V gene. The V gene end was trimmed by 3 bases and the J gene end by 5 bases; junction bases not matched to a gene: 5.